The clone carrying this T cell receptor (beta chain) has only one observation. Its specificity is unknown. This record belongs to a study of CD4 T cells in relation to SARS-CoV-2 and coronaviruses. Trimming removed 9 bases from V and 1 base from J, with 14 bases in between. Germline V gene sequence: CDR1 KGHDR, CDR2 SFDVKD. CDR3 length: 15 residues. Generated by immunoSEQ multiplex PCR, the TCRdb table keeps only in-frame clones and is missing some. The sample shows some 46,000 clones, 82% of them seen only once. This clonotype was sampled from an adult with COVID-19. Sequencing input: naive CD4+ T cells from PBMCs, cultured in vitro. Sample subset: naive CD4+ T cells isolated by negative enrichment. The chain couples TRBV24-1 to TRBJ2-2; no clear D gene. CDR3 protein: CATGGESMNTGELFF. The DNA of the CDR3 is TGTGCCACCGGTGGCGAATCTATGAACACCGGGGAGCTGTTTTTT.